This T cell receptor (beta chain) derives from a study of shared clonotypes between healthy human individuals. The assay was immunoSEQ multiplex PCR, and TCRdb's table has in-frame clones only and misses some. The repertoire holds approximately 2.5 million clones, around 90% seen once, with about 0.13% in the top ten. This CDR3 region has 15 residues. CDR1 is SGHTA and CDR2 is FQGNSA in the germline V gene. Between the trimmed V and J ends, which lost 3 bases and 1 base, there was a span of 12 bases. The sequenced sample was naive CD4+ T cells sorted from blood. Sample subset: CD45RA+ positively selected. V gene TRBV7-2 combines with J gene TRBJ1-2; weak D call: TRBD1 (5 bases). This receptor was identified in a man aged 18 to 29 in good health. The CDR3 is CASSFRTRDNYGYTF. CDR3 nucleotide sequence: TGTGCCAGCAGCTTTCGGACACGCGATAACTATGGCTACACCTTC. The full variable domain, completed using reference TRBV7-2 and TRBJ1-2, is GAGVSQSPSNKVTEKGKDVELRCDPISGHTALYWYRQSLGQGLEFLIYFQGNSAPDKSGLPSDRFSAERTGGSVSTLTIQRTQQEDSAVYLCASSFRTRDNYGYTFGSGTRLTVV.